This record concerns one TCR beta chain sequence. Its antigen is unknown. Assay execution took place at the deep level. Profiling relied on immunoSEQ multiplex PCR, and the TCRdb table lists in-frame clones only, not all of them. The sample has 2 million or so clones, about 94% seen once. Germline loops: CDR1 SGHNT, CDR2 YYREEE (reference sequence). The CDR3 totals 14 residues. V shed 3 bases and J shed 0 bases, with 10 bases lying between them. The sample comes from a study of shared clonotypes between healthy human individuals. Whole-study findings and limits: Lower generation probabilities were found for non-shared clonotypes than for those shared by all four donors. Around 5.4% of naive CD4 clonotypes were common to several donors.

Naive CD8 isolation took CD45RO-negative cells positively selected for CCR7 and excluded terminally differentiated effector memory CD45RA+ cells. This TCR was recovered from a man in his late teens or twenties in good health. The specimen sequenced was naive CD8+ T cells sorted from blood. This rearrangement joins TRBV5-4 to TRBJ2-7; D is possibly TRBD2 (6 bases). DNA for the CDR3: TGTGCCAGCAGCTCGGGGGACCGCTCCTACGAGCAGTACTTC. The encoded protein is CASSSGDRSYEQYF.